These 22 T cell receptor beta chains were sequenced from one sample in a study of human T cells and chemical hapten exposure. TCRdb re-derived calls from the RACE reads in MiXCR, one entry per CDR3 protein. The sample has about 90,000 distinct CDR3 sequences, 10% seen once; the top ten hold 2% to 2.5%. Indicated time point: patch test 1, 2 weeks after DPC sensitization. As to treatment: therapeutic diphenylcyclopropenone sensitization with weekly scalp DPC. The sequencing here drew on whole blood, taken in connection with sensitization to the hapten diphenylcyclopropenone (DPC). The source is a man in his forties or fifties with alopecia areata. Some clones in this sample may be carry-over from other donors' samples.

The chain combines TRBV5-1 with TRBJ2-3, with D possibly being TRBD2 (6 bases). The germline gives CDR1 SGHRS, CDR2 YFSETQ. V shed 5 bases and J shed 4 bases, with 23 bases lying between them. The CDR3 is 17 residues long. CDR3 in amino acids: CASSRYGGPTGADTQYF. As DNA, the CDR3 is TGCGCCAGCAGTCGCTACGGAGGGCCTACCGGTGCAGATACGCAGTATTTT.

V and J are TRBV4-2 and TRBJ2-3; 7 bases fit TRBD2. Per the germline V gene, CDR1 is LGHNA and CDR2 is YNFKEQ. V dropped 0 bases and J dropped 7; count of bases not matched to a gene: 13. The CDR3 runs 17 residues. CDR3 nucleotide sequence: TGTGCCAGCAGCCAAGATTTCGGCGCTAGCGGTTTTAATACGCAGTATTTT. Amino acid sequence: CASSQDFGASGFNTQYF.

The V call is TRBV5-4, the J call TRBJ2-7, with D unresolved. Per the germline V gene, CDR1 is SGHNT and CDR2 is YYREEE (reference sequence). With 1 base removed from V and 0 bases from J, the gap between germline ends came to 8 bases. The CDR3 totals 14 residues. The DNA of the CDR3 is TGTGCCAGCAGCTTGCAGCCAAGCTCCTACGAGCAGTACTTC. Its protein product is CASSLQPSSYEQYF. The variable domain in full, with the rest retrieved from reference TRBV5-4 and TRBJ2-7, is ETGVTQSPTHLIKTRGQQVTLRCSSQSGHNTVSWYQQALGQGPQFIFQYYREEENGRGNFPPRFSGLQFPNYSSELNVNALELDDSALYLCASSLQPSSYEQYFGPGTRLTVT.

The chain carries TRBV6-5 and TRBJ1-2; D remains unclear. Germline loops: CDR1 MNHEY, CDR2 SVGAGI. The CDR3 covers 15 residues. The germline V and J ends were trimmed by 2 bases and 2 bases, with 12 bases remaining between them. CDR3 DNA sequence: TGTGCCAGCAGTTACGGTGGCCCTTCAAACTATGGCTACACCTTC. Translating gives CASSYGGPSNYGYTF.

The chain has TRBV27 and TRBJ1-2; D uncertain. The germline gives CDR1 MNHEY, CDR2 SMNVEV (reference sequence). This CDR3 has 13 amino acids. The V gene lost 3 bases and the J gene lost 8 bases, with 13 bases spanning the gap. The CDR3 coding sequence is TGTGCCAGCAGTTTGGTAGGAGTCGGAGGCTACACCTTC. As protein: CASSLVGVGGYTF.

The V gene is TRBV28, the J gene TRBJ1-6; D ambiguous. Trimming removed 5 bases at V and 10 bases at J, with 12 bases between. The germline CDR1 and CDR2 sequences are MDHEN and SYDVKM. The CDR3 runs 13 residues. CDR3 protein: CASSPRVSSPLHF. For the CDR3, the DNA is TGTGCCAGCAGTCCCCGGGTGTCCTCACCCCTCCACTTT.

The chain has TRBV27 and TRBJ2-7, with D perhaps given as TRBD1 or TRBD2 (5 bases each). The CDR3 covers 13 residues. Germline CDR1 reads MNHEY; CDR2 reads SMNVEV (reference sequence). Trimming cost V 5 bases and J 3 bases, with 11 bases left between them. The CDR3 sequence is CASSPGTRYEQYF. DNA for the CDR3: TGTGCCAGCAGTCCCGGGACCCGCTACGAGCAGTACTTC.

This clonotype was seen a few times. The V and J genes are TRBV20-1 and TRBJ2-1; 8 bases are a match to TRBD1. V dropped 6 bases and J dropped 3; count of bases not matched to a gene: 7. CDR3 length equals 14 residues. The germline V gene has CDR1 DFQATT and CDR2 SNEGSKA (reference sequence). This chain's CDR3 is CSAIGQGFYNEQFF. The CDR3 DNA sequence: TGCAGTGCCATCGGACAGGGTTTCTACAATGAGCAGTTCTTC.

As regards this clonotype: A read error is possible here, since a much larger clone lies one base away. V is TRBV19 and J is TRBJ2-1, with D perhaps TRBD2 (6 bases). The length of the CDR3 is 14 residues. Trimming shortened V by 8 bases and J by 5 bases, and 16 bases separated the two germline ends. Germline loops: CDR1 LNHDA, CDR2 SQIVND (reference sequence). The CDR3: CASGWAGGDNEQFF. CDR3 bases: TGTGCCAGTGGCTGGGCAGGAGGGGACAATGAGCAGTTCTTC.

This clonotype was counted many times. The DNA of the CDR3 is TGTGCCAGCAGCCCGGACTTGCGACAAGAGACCCAGTACTTC. Residues: CASSPDLRQETQYF. The chain links TRBV7-9 to TRBJ2-5; TRBD2 might be the D (5 bases). The CDR3 spans 14 residues. Germline CDR1 is SEHNR and CDR2 is FQNEAQ (reference sequence). V was shortened by 5 bases and J by 2 bases, with 12 bases between the two germline ends. Variable domain in full (rest from reference TRBV7-9 and TRBJ2-5): DTGVSQNPRHKITKRGQNVTFRCDPISEHNRLYWYRQTLGQGPEFLTYFQNEAQLEKSRLLSDRFSAERPKGSFSTLEIQRTEQGDSAMYLCASSPDLRQETQYFGPGTRLLVL.

The table lists this clonotype with a few counts. V usage is TRBV5-6 and J usage is TRBJ1-5, with D possibly TRBD1 on 6 matching bases. Germline CDR1 reads SGHDT; CDR2 reads YYEEEE. This CDR3 contains 15 residues. Trimming removed 2 bases at V and 3 bases at J, with 12 bases between. The CDR3 loop is CASSLQQGYNQPQHF. In DNA form, the CDR3 reads TGTGCCAGCAGCTTACAACAGGGATACAATCAGCCCCAGCATTTT.

In its sample, this clonotype was seen many times. V gene TRBV20-1 combines with J gene TRBJ2-5, with 10 bases aligning to TRBD1. The trim removed 8 bases at V and 3 bases at J, leaving 9 bases unmatched. The CDR3 consists of 14 residues. The germline gives CDR1 DFQATT, CDR2 SNEGSKA (reference sequence). DNA of the CDR3: TGCAGTAGGCGGACAGGGGGAGGGGAAGAGACCCAGTACTTC. Its protein product is CSRRTGGGEETQYF.

This clonotype was observed many times. The chain recombines TRBV20-1 with TRBJ1-5, with D tentatively TRBD1 (5 bases). V was clipped by 0 bases and J by 2 bases, with 17 bases between them. The CDR3 contains 17 residues. Germline CDR1 and CDR2: DFQATT and SNEGSKA (reference sequence). CDR3 bases: TGCAGTGCTAGAGATGGGGGTATGGGGAAAGGCAATCAGCCCCAGCATTTT. Its protein product is CSARDGGMGKGNQPQHF.

The J gene is TRBJ2-3, the V gene TRBV29-1, with D uncertain. CDR3 length: 12 residues. Trimming removed 4 bases at V and 4 bases at J, with 9 bases between. CDR1 and CDR2 from the germline V gene are SQVTM and ANQGSEA. CDR3 nucleotides: TGCAGCGTTGCCGAGGTGGCAGATACGCAGTATTTT. Amino acids: CSVAEVADTQYF.

V gene TRBV15 combines with J gene TRBJ2-1; 15 bases are shared with TRBD2. The germline V gene has CDR1 LNHNV and CDR2 YYDKDF (reference sequence). After removal of 0 bases from V and 7 bases from J, the junction contained 13 bases not matched to a gene. The CDR3 contains 20 residues. CDR3 amino acids: CATSRERTSGREGGWNEQFF. For the CDR3, the DNA is TGTGCCACCAGCAGAGAAAGGACTAGCGGGAGGGAGGGAGGCTGGAATGAGCAGTTCTTC.

The chain is built from TRBV11-1 and TRBJ2-1; D not certain. The germline gives CDR1 SGHAT, CDR2 FQDESV (reference sequence). Deletions cut 0 bases from V and 8 bases from J, with 14 bases between. The CDR3 loop spans 15 amino acids. The CDR3 bases are TGTGCCAGCAGCTTAGCGGGGTATAGGGTACATGAGCAGTTCTTC. This codes for CASSLAGYRVHEQFF.

Only a few counts were recorded for this clonotype. The genes are TRBV20-1 and TRBJ2-3, with 8 bases matching TRBD2. This CDR3 has 14 amino acids. CDR1 is DFQATT and CDR2 is SNEGSKA in the germline V gene (reference sequence). The ends lost 6 bases at V and 4 bases at J; junction bases unmatched: 9. CDR3 sequence (DNA): TGCAGTGCCGCCAAGGGCGGGAGGTCAGATACGCAGTATTTT. Translating it yields CSAAKGGRSDTQYF.

V usage is TRBV24-1 and J usage is TRBJ1-2; perhaps TRBD1 as D (6 bases). CDR3 size: 12 residues. Trimming took 5 bases from V and 7 from J, leaving 10 bases between them. Germline V gene sequence: CDR1 KGHDR, CDR2 SFDVKD. CDR3 residues: CATSGGAGGYTF. The CDR3 DNA follows: TGTGCCACCAGTGGGGGGGCCGGTGGCTACACCTTC.

The chain is built from TRBV19 and TRBJ1-2; 7 bases agree with TRBD1. This CDR3 spans 13 amino acids. The ends lost 6 bases at V and 8 bases at J; junction bases unmatched: 9. Germline CDR1 reads LNHDA; CDR2 reads SQIVND (reference sequence). As DNA, the CDR3 is TGTGCCAGTAGAGGCGACAGGGCGAGGGGCTACACCTTC. Translated, it gives CASRGDRARGYTF.

This clonotype turned up a few times. This chain joins TRBV5-4 and TRBJ2-3, with 8 bases identical to TRBD2. This CDR3 region has 16 residues. J gave up 1 base and V 5 bases, and 9 bases lay outside the gene matches. CDR1 is SGHNT and CDR2 is YYREEE in the germline V gene (reference sequence). CDR3: CASSMGAGAGTDTQYF. The CDR3 DNA reads as TGTGCCAGCAGTATGGGAGCGGGAGCGGGCACAGATACGCAGTATTTT. The full variable domain, completed using reference TRBV5-4 and TRBJ2-3, is ETGVTQSPTHLIKTRGQQVTLRCSSQSGHNTVSWYQQALGQGPQFIFQYYREEENGRGNFPPRFSGLQFPNYSSELNVNALELDDSALYLCASSMGAGAGTDTQYFGPGTRLTVL.

There are a few counts of this clonotype. The chain recombines TRBV11-2 with TRBJ2-1; 10 bases fit TRBD2. The ends lost 5 bases at V and 10 bases at J; junction bases unmatched: 5. Per germline, CDR1 SGHAT and CDR2 FQNNGV. This CDR3 is 13 amino acids long. The CDR3 DNA reads as TGTGCCAGCAGCCCGGGACTAGCGTTGGAGCAGTTCTTC. Translated: CASSPGLALEQFF. Complete variable domain (other parts from reference TRBV11-2 and TRBJ2-1): EAGVAQSPRYKIIEKRQSVAFWCNPISGHATLYWYQQILGQGPKLLIQFQNNGVVDDSQLPKDRFSAERLKGVDSTLKIQPAKLEDSAVYLCASSPGLALEQFFGPGTRLTVL.

This clonotype came up a few times. The chain links TRBV25-1 to TRBJ1-6; maybe TRBD1 (5 bases). CDR1 is MGHDK, CDR2 SYGVNS, per germline. V shed 1 base and J shed 15 bases, with 19 bases lying between them. The CDR3 has 15 amino acids. The CDR3 DNA reads as TGTGCCAGCAGTGAATCGGGGCTCCGGGACGTAGTCCTCCACTTT. Translating it yields CASSESGLRDVVLHF.